The text below deals with one T cell receptor beta chain. Its antigen target is currently unknown. The sample holds no much larger clone one base away, and base qualities are not on file. Reading from cysteine to phenylalanine, the CDR3 counts 17 amino acids. The read is trimmed to its CDR3 DNA, 51 bases read in frame from base 1. Looking up the germline V gene (reference sequence) yields CDR1 MNHNY and CDR2 SVGAGI. Trimming takes 5 bases from V and 4 bases from J, and the germline ends sit 21 bases apart. This specimen comes from a study of T cell responses to AZD1222 COVID-19 vaccine (dated by TCRdb to 2020 to 2023). As for the study more broadly: AZD1222 recipients given second doses at about 4 weeks or at about 12 weeks were pooled, since spike-specific TCR depth and breadth were not found to differ between the two schedules. Trial participants were enrolled into age subgroups of 18-55, 56-69 and 70-plus years, which contained approximately 150, 28 and 58 TCR-sequenced participants, respectively. TCR sequencing covered more than 230 trial participants: 200 to 210 given two doses of AZD1222 and some 25 given two doses of MenACWY control vaccine. Study-wide conclusions, independent of this receptor: The whole spike protein was spanned by vaccine-associated CD4 TCRs, and dominant responses were seen in regions 160-218 and 743-854. Participants were mostly white British and included more females than males, and it was suggested by the authors that clonal diversity may have been underestimated. Because no samples from the day 14 peak response were available, repertoires could be characterized only after the peak T cell response. Conclusions about previously exposed vaccinees are limited, since just 5 or 6 AZD1222 recipients were seropositive for SARS-CoV-2 at baseline. Reportedly, close to half of the unique spike-specific TCRs recognized epitopes lying outside the regions that are mutated in the B.1.351 and B.1.1.7 variants. After two AZD1222 doses, both the breadth and the depth of spike-specific TCRs were significantly higher than at day 0 and than in MenACWY recipients. The 56-69-year group was small, and its depth increase did not reach significance, likely because of low power.

The label giving this sample's time point can be read as: baseline before first vaccination. Samples from vaccinated people were obtained from the UK trials COV001 and COV002, which included a single-blind randomized controlled phase 2/3 trial of AZD1222 (ChAdOx1 nCoV-19) in healthy adults. For TCRbeta chain sequencing, PBMC samples were collected from trial participants at day 0 and at day 28 after the second dose. The CDR3 regions of human TCRbeta chains were analyzed by immunosequencing. The source study handled its data this way. Repertoire TCRs were matched against a reference library of SARS-CoV-2-specific TCRs generated with the MIRA antigen-specificity platform. Breadth meant the fraction of unique TCRs that were SARS-CoV-2-associated, whereas depth meant the fraction of total T cells that were SARS-CoV-2-associated. Using the MIRA data, each spike-specific TCR was mapped to the spike region that the TCR reacts to and placed in a CD4 or CD8 class. Log10-transformed breadth and depth values were compared by one-way ANOVA with Sidak's multiple comparisons tests. The clones in this table, taken by TCRdb from immuneACCESS, are in-frame only. Not every clone is retained; where verified, under half of the shortfall comes from an unresolved V gene, and the cause of the rest is unknown. Clone size and V and J calls were adopted from that table, with D and trimming inferred from the DNA. The sample data list about 55,000 clones, and 89% of these were observed just once. Of the sample, roughly 1.9% falls within the top ten clones.

The specimen comprised peripheral blood, sampled on day 0 of AZD1222 vaccination. The chain is encoded by TRBV6-6 joined to TRBJ1-5; a confident D gene designation cannot be given. The sequence was obtained from an adult in good health. The CDR3 sequence is CASSPSLGFRANQPQHF. The DNA reads TGTGCCAGCAGTCCGTCCCTGGGCTTCCGGGCGAATCAGCCCCAGCATTTT.